This TCR beta chain was profiled in a study of blood T cells in healthy people across ages. Germline-derived CDR1 and CDR2 are SNHLY and FYNNEI. CDR3 length equals 12 residues. Study-level findings and limits: In the absence of known donor CMV status, changes in expanded clonotypes were possibly confounded.

A remark on this clonotype: Antigen unknown.

Next came a second PCR, run for about 6 to 12 cycles, which used a sample-barcoded 5' primer along with a J-beta primer mix. TCRdb fed the 5' RACE reads into MiXCR, producing one record per CDR3 protein. This table has a few hundred thousand distinct CDR3 sequences, about 27% appearing once. These records were also assigned to another study, of T cells of mothers and their children. In that study: Persistent microchimeric T cell clones were sought, and none were detected.

The chain combines TRBV2 with TRBJ2-5; no reliable D call. TRBJ2-7 explains the end of the DNA better; the J call may be wrong. The sequence was collected from a boy between 2 and 15 years old in good health. Sequencing input: blood. CDR3 residues: CASSEIGYEQYF. In nucleotides, the CDR3 is TGTGCCAGCAGTGAAATCGGGTACGAGCAGTACTTC.